One and the same sample provided the 4 T cell receptor beta chains below, sequenced in a study of early T cells in non-severe SARS-CoV-2 infection. A single record per CDR3 protein comes from TCRdb applying MiXCR to the 5' RACE reads. The sample consists of 20,000 to 25,000 distinct CDR3 sequences, about 5.3% of them appearing once. The sample consisted of whole blood. Receptors originate from an adult who was a healthcare worker with PCR-confirmed SARS-CoV-2 infection or an uninfected control (not recorded which).

Many counts were recorded for this clonotype. The chain has TRBV11-2 and TRBJ2-3, with TRBD1 matching 8 bases. The V gene's germline CDR1 is SGHAT and CDR2 FQNNGV. The CDR3 loop spans 14 amino acids. J lost 5 bases, V lost 4 bases, and 5 bases had no gene match. CDR3 sequence reads: CASSWAGGIDTQYF. For the CDR3, the DNA is TGTGCCAGCAGCTGGGCAGGGGGCATAGATACGCAGTATTTT.

The table lists this clonotype with a few counts. The J gene is TRBJ2-2, the V gene TRBV7-6, with 10 bases lining up with TRBD2. Trimming at V came to 1 base and at J to 5 bases, leaving 16 bases not matched to a gene. CDR3 length equals 20 residues. Germline V gene data show CDR1 as SGHVS and CDR2 as FNYEAQ. The CDR3 nucleotides are TGTGCCAGCAGCTTAGTCCACTCTGCGGGGCTAGCGGGAGAGACCGGGGAGCTGTTTTTT. It encodes CASSLVHSAGLAGETGELFF.

This clonotype showed up just once. The V and J genes are TRBV6-1 and TRBJ2-7; D call uncertain. Germline V gene sequence: CDR1 MNHNS, CDR2 SASEGT. The CDR3 totals 13 residues. V was clipped by 6 bases and J by 5 bases, with 14 bases between them. The CDR3 protein is CASSDRQVDEQYF. CDR3 DNA: TGTGCCAGCAGCGACCGGCAGGTCGACGAGCAGTACTTC.

This clonotype was counted many times. The chain carries TRBV27 and TRBJ2-6, with a possible D match to TRBD2 (5 bases). The CDR3 length is 16 residues. Trimming stripped 5 bases from V and 0 bases from J, with 11 bases between. Germline CDR1 is MNHEY and CDR2 is SMNVEV (reference sequence). CDR3 coding DNA: TGTGCCAGCAGTACCTTGAGGGCCTCTGGGGCCAACGTCCTGACTTTC. It is translated as CASSTLRASGANVLTF.